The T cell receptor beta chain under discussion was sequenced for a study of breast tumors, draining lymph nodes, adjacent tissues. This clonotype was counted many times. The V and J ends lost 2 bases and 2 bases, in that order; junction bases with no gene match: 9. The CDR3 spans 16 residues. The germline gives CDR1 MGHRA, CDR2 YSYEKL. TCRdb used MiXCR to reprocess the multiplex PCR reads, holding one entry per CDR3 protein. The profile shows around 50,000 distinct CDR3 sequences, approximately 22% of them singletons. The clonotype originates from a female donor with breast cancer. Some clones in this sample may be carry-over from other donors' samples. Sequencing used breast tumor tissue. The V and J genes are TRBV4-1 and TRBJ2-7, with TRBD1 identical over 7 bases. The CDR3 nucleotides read TGCGCCAGCAGCCAATTGCCGGACCAGGGGGCCTACGAGCAGTACTTC. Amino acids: CASSQLPDQGAYEQYF.